Listed below are T cell receptor beta chains from one sample, sequenced in a study of immune heterogeneity within non-small cell lung tumors. TCRdb itself ran the multiplex PCR reads through MiXCR, one entry per CDR3 protein. The table lists approximately 4,600 distinct CDR3 sequences, 25% to 40% of them singletons. Input material: lung tumor tissue. These receptors were obtained from a woman aged 45-59 years with non-small cell lung cancer. The CDR3 runs from the conserved cysteine through the conserved F or W. D genes are given only for firm matches. Rows give clone size only sometimes, using once, few, many, or a class for an expanded clone.

v_gene,j_gene,abundance,d_gene,CDR3aa,CDR3nt
TRBV27,TRBJ2-7,once,TRBD1,CASSPTGTGTYEQYF,TGTGCCAGCAGTCCTACCGGGACAGGGACCTACGAGCAGTACTTC
TRBV6-2/TRBV6-3,TRBJ1-1,.,.,CASRSTGMNTEAFF,TGTGCCAGCAGATCAACAGGGATGAACACTGAAGCTTTCTTT
TRBV7-3,TRBJ2-2,few,TRBD1,CASSRSRDRNTGELFF,TGTGCCAGCAGTCGGAGCCGGGACAGGAACACCGGGGAGCTGTTTTTT
TRBV29-1,TRBJ2-7,medium-sized,.,CSVSGDGDKKQYF,TGCAGCGTCTCCGGGGACGGAGATAAGAAGCAGTACTTC
TRBV7-9,TRBJ2-7,medium-sized,TRBD1,CASSLNSGQGGEQYF,TGTGCCAGCAGCTTGAATTCGGGACAGGGCGGCGAGCAGTACTTC
TRBV28,TRBJ2-2,medium-sized,TRBD1,CASSLTGGFYTGELFF,TGTGCCAGCAGTCTTACAGGGGGCTTTTACACCGGGGAGCTGTTTTTT
TRBV19,TRBJ2-6,medium-sized,.,CASSWGGANVLTF,TGTGCCAGTAGTTGGGGTGGGGCCAACGTCCTGACTTTC
TRBV10-2,TRBJ1-2,.,.,CAASDYLGYDGYTF,TGCGCCGCGAGCGATTATTTAGGGTACGATGGCTACACCTTC
TRBV6-5,TRBJ2-5,.,.,CASSYVGTQYF,TGTGCCAGCAGTTACGTAGGGACCCAGTACTTC
TRBV7-2,TRBJ2-7,medium-sized,.,CASSLDLLTYEQYF,TGTGCCAGCAGCTTAGACTTACTCACCTACGAGCAGTACTTC
TRBV3-1,TRBJ1-2,medium-sized,TRBD1,CASRPTGTGPRANYGYTF,TGTGCCAGCAGACCGACCGGGACAGGTCCCCGAGCTAACTATGGCTACACCTTC
TRBV20-1,TRBJ2-5,.,.,CSALDRGRGTETQYF,TGCAGTGCTCTTGACCGGGGGCGAGGAACCGAGACCCAGTACTTC
TRBV15,TRBJ1-4,medium-sized,.,CATTVGGTINEKLFF,TGTGCCACCACCGTAGGGGGGACCATAAATGAAAAACTGTTTTTT
TRBV28,TRBJ1-5,medium-sized,.,CASDQSYSNQPQHF,TGTGCCAGCGATCAGTCATATAGCAATCAGCCCCAGCATTTT
TRBV28,TRBJ2-2,.,.,CASSGQSTGELFF,TGTGCCAGCAGTGGACAGAGCACAGGGGAGCTGTTTTTT
TRBV20-1,TRBJ2-5,few,.,CSARAETQYF,TGCAGTGCTAGAGCTGAGACCCAGTACTTC
TRBV20-1,TRBJ2-1,medium-sized,TRBD1,CSAPRQGGNEQFF,TGCAGTGCTCCTCGACAGGGGGGCAATGAGCAGTTCTTC
TRBV25-1,TRBJ2-1,.,TRBD1,CASSSTTGGTDEQFF,TGTGCCAGCAGCTCAACGACAGGGGGCACGGATGAGCAGTTCTTC
TRBV28,TRBJ2-7,medium-sized,.,CASSEGGISYEQYF,TGTGCCAGCAGCGAGGGAGGCATCTCCTACGAGCAGTACTTC
TRBV3-1,TRBJ2-1,medium-sized,TRBD2,CASSPHPGLAGDIYNEQFF,TGTGCCAGCAGCCCGCACCCGGGACTAGCGGGCGACATTTACAATGAGCAGTTCTTC
TRBV19,TRBJ2-7,medium-sized,.,CASSLGRHHPYEQYF,TGTGCCAGTAGTTTAGGACGACATCACCCCTACGAGCAGTACTTC
TRBV12-3/TRBV12-4,TRBJ1-4,.,.,CASSFGAGLTEKLFF,TGTGCCAGCAGTTTTGGCGCAGGGTTGACTGAAAAACTGTTTTTT
TRBV19,TRBJ2-6,.,.,CASSIEAGAGANVLTF,TGTGCCAGTAGTATAGAGGCCGGGGCTGGGGCCAACGTCCTGACTTTC
TRBV4-2,TRBJ1-6,medium-sized,.,CASSRYQAGSSPLHF,TGTGCCAGCAGCCGCTACCAAGCTGGGAGTTCACCCCTCCACTTT
TRBV30,TRBJ1-2,.,TRBD1,CAWTLTGYDGYTF,TGTGCCTGGACCTTGACAGGGTACGATGGCTACACCTTC
TRBV4-1,TRBJ2-7,.,.,CASNPGRWYEQYF,TGCGCCAGCAACCCCGGGCGTTGGTACGAGCAGTACTTC
TRBV3-1,TRBJ2-6,medium-sized,.,CASSQVRGSGANVLTF,TGTGCCAGCAGCCAGGTCCGGGGCTCTGGGGCCAACGTCCTGACTTTC
TRBV3-1,TRBJ2-7,.,TRBD2,CASSLGGGGYEQYF,TGTGCCAGCAGCCTGGGGGGGGGGGGGTACGAGCAGTACTTC
TRBV4-1,TRBJ2-7,few,TRBD2,CASSQGSGLEVYYEQYF,TGCGCCAGCAGCCAAGGCTCCGGACTAGAGGTGTACTACGAGCAGTACTTC
TRBV2,TRBJ2-7,medium-sized,.,CASSPQSYEQYF,TGTGCCAGCAGTCCACAATCCTACGAGCAGTACTTC